This record looks at one T cell receptor (beta chain) sequence and its context. No antigen is known for it. This record belongs to a study of blood T cell dynamics during melanoma immunotherapy. Findings and limits, study-wide: Cell-free DNA CDR3 sequences most resembled the immune-effector CD8+ subset, which was also most clonal.

This CDR3 contains 15 residues. Trimming cost V 3 bases and J 0 bases, with 11 bases left between them. CDR1 and CDR2 from the germline V gene are MNHNS and SASEGT. Profiling relied on immunoSEQ multiplex PCR, and the TCRdb table lists in-frame clones only, not all of them. This sample has 850 to 1,000 clones; around 72% occur once, and the top ten carry 15% to 18%. Time point noted: week 3, after first cycle of checkpoint inhibitor. TIE cells were CD3+ CD4- CD8+ CD45RA- CD45RO-high CD27- CCR7- memory T cells. At 12 weeks after first infusion, RECIST 1.1 defined response for most patients. No patient had earlier systemic cancer treatment, concurrent immunosuppressants, or another active cancer.

The chain has TRBV6-1 and TRBJ2-5; D is undetermined. This receptor was taken from a human donor with melanoma. This specimen was CD8+ T cells from blood, taken from a patient treated with checkpoint blockade. The chain's CDR3 is CASSEMANYQETQYF. DNA of the CDR3: TGTGCCAGCAGTGAGATGGCGAATTACCAAGAGACCCAGTACTTC.